This T cell receptor beta chain emerged from a study of T cell repertoires in cytomegalovirus infection (dated by TCRdb to about 2019). Regarding the study in general: Peptide stimulations targeted recently identified HLA-C-restricted CMV epitopes, whose presentation resists viral immunomodulation, together with well-studied HLA-B-restricted epitopes. The HLA type of each donor mattered for the analysis, because public TCR beta signatures pointed to carriage of CMV infection along with the matching HLA type.

Here is what the overall study found, with its caveats: Cumulative frequency of public TCR beta family members discriminated carriers of CMV infection plus the relevant HLA type in this cohort and an independent 352-donor cohort. In the ex vivo response, HLA-C-restricted CMV-specific TCR beta clonotypes were dominant, and in two of eight donors the single most frequent clonotype came from this HLA-C-restricted group.

Regarding this clonotype: The antigen it binds to is not known. Nothing much larger sits one base from this clone, and base qualities are not available.

Read against the paper, the sample's treatment or condition label means: in vitro stimulation with specific CMV peptide epitopes to enrich CMV-specific T cells. The reads were generated on an Illumina HiSeq 1500. TCRdb itself trimmed the public reads at Q25 with fastp, ran MiXCR and retained productive beta chains. One record per CDR3 amino acid sequence lists the most common genes and DNA. The table for this sample lists about 350,000 distinct CDR3 sequences; about 35% of them were counted only once. The ten largest clones capture approximately 13% of the sample. There are 14 amino acids in the CDR3, from cysteine to phenylalanine inclusive. The only DNA kept is the CDR3, 42 bases in frame from the first base. The germline V gene supplies CDR1 SQVTM and CDR2 ANQGSEA. Deletion took 6 bases off V and 0 bases off J, with a span of 12 bases between the germline ends.

Sequencing used cultured PBMCs, obtained from culture after CMV antigen stimulation. Rearrangement joined TRBV29-1 to TRBJ2-1; the D assignment is uncertain and may be TRBD1 or TRBD2, with 5 bases supporting each. This receptor was identified in a human donor in good health (CMV status not recorded). Some clones in this sample may be carry-over from other donors' samples. The CDR3 sequence is CSVRGVSSYNEQFF. The sequenced DNA: TGCAGCGTCCGAGGGGTGAGCTCCTACAATGAGCAGTTCTTC.